These 18 T cell receptor beta chains were all obtained from the same sample, sequenced in a study of long-term antiretroviral therapy in people with HIV. It was version v3.0 of the immunoSEQ assay that was run at survey level. Assay: immunoSEQ multiplex PCR; the TCRdb copy retains only in-frame clones and omits some. This sample has tens of thousands of clones, with 85% to 90% found just once. The sample in question was unsorted PBMCs, obtained around 4.5 years after starting antiretroviral therapy. These receptor sequences come from a man aged 25 to 45 with HIV.

This clone has just one count. This chain uses TRBV7-9 with TRBJ2-7, with 9 bases lining up with TRBD2. V shed 1 base and J 5 bases; nucleotides not matched to a gene: 18. This CDR3 spans 19 amino acids. Germline V gene sequence: CDR1 SEHNR, CDR2 FQNEAQ (reference sequence). The CDR3 DNA is TGTGCCAGCAGCTTAGTACCATTAGCGGGAGCTGGGGGGAGTGACGAGCAGTACTTC. This gives the protein CASSLVPLAGAGGSDEQYF.

CDR3 sequence: CASSLGSHSGNTIYF. CDR3 in DNA: TGTGCCAGCAGCTTAGGGAGTCACTCTGGAAACACCATATATTTT. The chain uses TRBV7-2 and TRBJ1-3; unclear D gene. Germline values: CDR1 SGHTA, CDR2 FQGNSA. Trimming shortened V by 1 base and J by 0 bases, and 7 bases separated the two germline ends. The CDR3 totals 15 residues.

This chain connects TRBV4-3 to TRBJ2-1, with D possibly being TRBD2 (6 bases). Germline CDR1 and CDR2: LGHNA and YSLEER. The CDR3 spans 15 residues. V dropped 0 bases and J dropped 3 bases, with 9 bases sitting between them. CDR3 nucleotides: TGCGCCAGCAGCCAAGAGGAGGGCCTCTACAATGAGCAGTTCTTC. As protein: CASSQEEGLYNEQFF.

J is TRBJ2-2 and V is TRBV9; the D call may be TRBD1 or TRBD2 (5 bases each). Trimming left V 3 bases short and J 6 bases short, with 9 bases between. The CDR3 is made up of 13 amino acids. Looked up from germline, CDR1 is SGDLS and CDR2 is YYNGEE. The DNA for the CDR3 is TGTGCCAGCAGCGCCGGGACGGCCGGGGAGCTGTTTTTT. Its protein product is CASSAGTAGELFF.

This clone is a singleton in its sample. The junction shows a germline mismatch at one end, possibly a read error. V is TRBV5-6 and J is TRBJ1-1; no definite D call. This CDR3 comprises 12 residues. The germline V gene encodes CDR1 SGHDT and CDR2 YYEEEE. CDR3 sequence reads: CASSPANAEAFF. The CDR3 bases are TGTGCCAGCAGCCCGGCGAACGCTGAAGCTTTCTTT.

This clone was seen once. The V call is TRBV7-3, the J call TRBJ1-1; D may be TRBD1 (6 bases). CDR1 and CDR2 (germline): SGHTA, FQGTGA. The CDR3 loop spans 15 amino acids. Trimming took 5 bases from V and 0 from J, leaving 13 bases between them. The CDR3 coding sequence is TGTGCCAGCAGCCTAAGCGGGGGCCTGAACACTGAAGCTTTCTTT. It codes for CASSLSGGLNTEAFF.

This rearrangement joins TRBV7-3 to TRBJ2-7, with no clear D. Trimming stripped 2 bases from V and 4 bases from J, with 9 bases between. The CDR3 length is 13 residues. Germline CDR1 is SGHTA and CDR2 is FQGTGA. CDR3 sequence reads: CASSLAEPYEQYF. For the CDR3, the DNA is TGTGCCAGCAGCTTAGCGGAGCCATACGAGCAGTACTTC. Filled out from reference TRBV7-3 and TRBJ2-7, the complete variable domain reads GAGVSQTPSNKVTEKGKYVELRCDPISGHTALYWYRQSLGQGPEFLIYFQGTGAADDSGLPNDRFFAVRPEGSVSTLKIQRTERGDSAVYLCASSLAEPYEQYFGPGTRLTVT.

The chain links TRBV7-2 to TRBJ2-2; no reliable D call. Germline CDR1 is SGHTA and CDR2 is FQGNSA. V was trimmed by 1 base and J by 6 bases, leaving 9 bases between them. The CDR3 totals 14 residues. The CDR3 sequence is CASSLGLFSGELFF. Here the CDR3 DNA reads TGTGCCAGCAGCTTAGGACTCTTCTCCGGGGAGCTGTTTTTT.

Here the CDR3 DNA reads TGTGCCAGCGGTCGCGGCGGGGGGCCCCACGAGCAGTACTTC. Residues: CASGRGGGPHEQYF. The chain has TRBV9 and TRBJ2-7, with 8 positions matching TRBD2. Germline CDR1 and CDR2: SGDLS and YYNGEE. This CDR3 contains 14 residues. The V segment lost 7 bases and the J segment 5 bases; nucleotides outside the gene matches: 11.

The chain joins TRBV9 to TRBJ2-5; D may be TRBD2 (6 bases). V was shortened by 0 bases and J by 4 bases, with 13 bases between the two germline ends. Germline lookup yields CDR1 SGDLS and CDR2 YYNGEE. The CDR3 runs 15 residues. The CDR3 reads CASSVAAGSGETQYF. DNA of the CDR3: TGTGCCAGCAGCGTAGCCGCGGGGTCCGGAGAGACCCAGTACTTC.

The table lists this clone with a count of one. The chain couples TRBV5-1 to TRBJ1-2, with D perhaps matching TRBD1 (5 bases). There are 14 residues in the CDR3. Deletions cut 4 bases from V and 6 bases from J, with 16 bases between. CDR1 is SGHRS and CDR2 is YFSETQ in the germline V gene. As DNA, the CDR3 is TGCGCCAGCAGCCAAACTCAGGGACGGAATGGCTACACCTTC. It translates to CASSQTQGRNGYTF.

The J gene is TRBJ2-2, the V gene TRBV28; no clear D. The length of the CDR3 is 13 residues. Trimming took off 5 bases at V and 3 bases at J, with 7 bases between the two ends. Per the germline V gene, CDR1 is MDHEN and CDR2 is SYDVKM. The CDR3 nucleotides are TGTGCCAGCAGTCCCGGGTACACCGGGGAGCTGTTTTTT. It yields the protein CASSPGYTGELFF.

This clone came up once. J is TRBJ2-1 and V is TRBV4-2, with D possibly TRBD2 on 6 matching bases. Trimming left V 4 bases short and J 0 bases short, with 10 bases between. The CDR3 is made up of 15 amino acids. Germline CDR1 reads LGHNA; CDR2 reads YNFKEQ. The CDR3 coding sequence is TGTGCCAGCAGCCCCGCGGGGAGCTCCTACAATGAGCAGTTCTTC. It encodes CASSPAGSSYNEQFF.

The rearrangement joins TRBV6-6 to TRBJ1-5; 7 bases match TRBD1. The germline V gene encodes CDR1 MNHNY and CDR2 SVGAGI (reference sequence). This CDR3 spans 14 amino acids. Trimming cost V 6 bases and J 3 bases; bases outside gene matches: 5. CDR3 DNA: TGTGCCAGCAGATTGGGACAGAACAATCAGCCCCAGCATTTT. Its translation is CASRLGQNNQPQHF.

The rearrangement links TRBV25-1 to TRBJ1-1, with no clear D. From germline, CDR1 is MGHDK and CDR2 SYGVNS. This CDR3 is 13 amino acids long. The V and J ends lost 3 bases and 6 bases respectively, with 11 bases between them. CDR3 protein: CASSDPNTAEAFF. In DNA, the CDR3 is TGTGCCAGCAGTGACCCCAACACGGCTGAAGCTTTCTTT.

This rearrangement joins TRBV4-2 to TRBJ2-7; D gene uncertain. The CDR3 has 14 amino acids. Per the germline V gene, CDR1 is LGHNA and CDR2 is YNFKEQ. The ends were cut back, 2 bases at V and 2 bases at J, with 10 bases in the middle. In DNA form, the CDR3 reads TGTGCCAGCAGCCAACTTCCGAGTACCTACGAGCAGTACTTC. It encodes CASSQLPSTYEQYF.

This chain joins TRBV13 and TRBJ2-1; TRBD2 matches 13 bases. V dropped 3 bases and J dropped 10; count of bases not matched to a gene: 6. The CDR3 runs 15 residues. Germline V CDR1 and CDR2: PRHDT, FYEKMQ (reference sequence). The DNA of the CDR3 is TGTGCCAGCAGCTTTCCACTAGCGGGAGGGCAGGAGCAGTTCTTC. Protein: CASSFPLAGGQEQFF.

V and J are TRBV12-5 and TRBJ2-3; 12 bases match TRBD2. The CDR3 has 15 amino acids. Germline CDR1 reads LGHNT; CDR2 reads FRNRAP. J lost 3 bases, V lost 6 bases, and 4 bases had no gene match. DNA of the CDR3: TGTGCTAGTGGGCCTAGCGGGAGGGATACAGATACGCAGTATTTT. It encodes CASGPSGRDTDTQYF.